Following are 32 T cell receptor beta chains from one sample sequenced in a study of T cells in Graves' hyperthyroidism and ophthalmopathy. TCR beta CDR3 regions were amplified from RNA transcripts. First-round RT-PCR of the TCR CDR3 relied on the HTBI primer set. TCRdb re-derived calls from the multiplex PCR reads in MiXCR, one entry per CDR3 protein. The table has some 300,000 distinct CDR3 sequences, approximately 17% seen once. The material sequenced was blood. The receptors come from a man younger than 45 with Graves' hyperthyroidism.

This chain connects TRBV12-5 to TRBJ1-2; the match to TRBD1 covers 7 bases. Germline CDR1 LGHNT, CDR2 FRNRAP. This CDR3 contains 15 residues. Trimming removed 6 bases from V and 4 bases from J; junction bases left unmatched: 11. CDR3 nucleotides: TGTGCTAGTGGCCCCCAACACAGGGGTCGCTATGGCTACACCTTC. Translating it yields CASGPQHRGRYGYTF. Full variable domain (outside the CDR3, taken from reference TRBV12-5 and TRBJ1-2): DARVTQTPRHKVTEMGQEVTMRCQPILGHNTVFWYRQTMMQGLELLAYFRNRAPLDDSGMPKDRFSAEMPDATLATLKIQPSEPRDSAVYFCASGPQHRGRYGYTFGSGTRLTVV.

The V and J genes are TRBV27 and TRBJ2-1; TRBD2 might be the D (5 bases). Trimming removed 7 bases at V and 11 bases at J, with 15 bases between. The CDR3 has 12 amino acids. Germline V gives CDR1 MNHEY, CDR2 SMNVEV (reference sequence). The CDR3: CASTGGYRQQFF. The CDR3 DNA sequence: TGTGCCAGCACCGGCGGGTATCGTCAGCAGTTCTTC.

The V and J genes are TRBV2 and TRBJ1-1, with 7 bases identical to TRBD1. J lost 0 bases, V lost 6 bases, and 4 bases had no gene match. The CDR3 length is 14 residues. Germline CDR1 and CDR2: SNHLY and FYNNEI. CDR3 region: CASRGGQLNTEAFF. The CDR3 DNA sequence: TGTGCCAGCAGAGGGGGACAGCTGAACACTGAAGCTTTCTTT.

This clonotype was seen more than once but under ten times. This chain links TRBV12-3 or TRBV12-4 with TRBJ1-2, with TRBD1 matching 8 bases. This CDR3 region has 13 residues. J was trimmed by 14 bases and V by 5 bases; bases with no gene match: 13. The CDR3, as DNA: TGTGCCAGCAGTCCGGACAGGGTGAGGGATAGGACCTTC. Amino acid sequence: CASSPDRVRDRTF.

This clonotype has ten or more counts. The chain couples TRBV7-8 to TRBJ2-5, with 8 bases lining up with TRBD2. CDR3 length: 16 residues. V shed 1 base and J 5 bases; nucleotides not matched to a gene: 9. CDR1 and CDR2 from the germline V gene are SGHVS and FQNEAQ. In DNA form, the CDR3 reads TGTGCCAGCAGCTTAGATTTAATCGGGAGGGCGGAGACCCAGTACTTC. Protein: CASSLDLIGRAETQYF.

The chain is built from TRBV12-3 or TRBV12-4 and TRBJ2-2; 9 nucleotides agree with TRBD1. The CDR3 has 13 amino acids. V was clipped by 6 bases and J by 9 bases; unmatched bases: 5. The CDR3 protein is CASSRQGGRELFF. The CDR3 DNA follows: TGTGCCAGCAGCAGACAGGGGGGCCGGGAGCTGTTTTTT.

This clonotype came up many times. The chain links TRBV20-1 to TRBJ2-1; 7 nucleotides align to TRBD2. Germline lookup yields CDR1 DFQATT and CDR2 SNEGSKA (reference sequence). CDR3 length: 15 amino acids. V gave up 1 base and J gave up 2 bases; unmatched junction bases: 5. Here the CDR3 DNA reads TGCAGTGCTAGAGGGGCGGGAGCAACCTACAATGAGCAGTTCTTC. Translated, it gives CSARGAGATYNEQFF.

J is TRBJ2-2 and V is TRBV6-1; no clear D gene. The CDR3 loop spans 12 amino acids. V lost 8 bases and J 4 bases, leaving 8 bases between the germline ends. Looked up from germline, CDR1 is MNHNS and CDR2 is SASEGT. The CDR3 is CASFRSTGELFF. CDR3 DNA sequence: TGTGCCAGCTTTAGGAGCACCGGGGAGCTGTTTTTT.

This clonotype was observed a single time. This could be a read error, since a much larger clone is one nucleotide away. The rearrangement uses TRBV7-2 and TRBJ2-1, with D hard to call. The CDR3 is made up of 12 amino acids. The V end lost 5 bases, the J end lost 10 bases, and 12 bases lay between the germline ends. Germline values: CDR1 SGHTA, CDR2 FQGNSA. Here the CDR3 DNA reads TGTGCCAGCAGCATAGGGTTGGGAGAGCAGTTCTTC. This codes for CASSIGLGEQFF.

This clonotype was detected only a few times. This chain connects TRBV7-3 to TRBJ2-3, with 8 bases that match TRBD1. The CDR3 sequence is 17 residues long. Looked up from germline, CDR1 is SGHTA and CDR2 is FQGTGA. With V trimmed by 2 bases and J by 2 bases, 9 bases remained unmatched. In DNA form, the CDR3 reads TGTGCCAGCAGCTTACCCGGACAGGGATGGCCCACAGATACGCAGTATTTT. Its protein product is CASSLPGQGWPTDTQYF.

This chain links TRBV12-3 or TRBV12-4 with TRBJ2-2, with 7 bases aligning to TRBD1. This CDR3 region has 16 residues. J was trimmed by 4 bases and V by 2 bases; bases with no gene match: 7. The CDR3 region is CASSLRPGGVTGELFF. The CDR3 coding sequence is TGTGCCAGCAGTTTAAGGCCAGGGGGAGTCACCGGGGAGCTGTTTTTT.

In this sample, this clonotype turned up a few times. The rearrangement links TRBV20-1 to TRBJ2-3; 8 bases agree with TRBD2. Germline CDR1 and CDR2: DFQATT and SNEGSKA (reference sequence). The trim removed 1 base at V and 2 bases at J, leaving 2 bases unmatched. The CDR3 runs to 14 residues. The CDR3 loop is CSARVLAVTDTQYF. The DNA of the CDR3 is TGCAGTGCTAGAGTACTAGCGGTCACAGATACGCAGTATTTT.

The gene calls are TRBV5-1 and TRBJ2-2, with 10 positions matching TRBD1. V shed 3 bases and J 7 bases; nucleotides not matched to a gene: 6. Germline assignment: CDR1 SGHRS and CDR2 YFSETQ. This CDR3 is 15 amino acids long. The CDR3 DNA is TGCGCCAGCAGCTCCTCCGGGACAGGGGTCGGGGAGCTGTTTTTT. Residues: CASSSSGTGVGELFF.

This clonotype showed up many times. The chain has TRBV12-3 or TRBV12-4 and TRBJ2-1; D may match TRBD1 or TRBD2 (5 bases each). The CDR3 extends over 11 amino acids. V lost 5 bases to trimming and J lost 10 bases, with 9 bases between them. The CDR3 protein is CASSAGTEQFF. CDR3 nucleotides: TGTGCCAGCAGTGCCGGGACCGAGCAGTTCTTC.

As concerns this clonotype: This may come from a read error, since a much larger clone is one base off. The J gene is TRBJ2-3, the V gene TRBV5-1, with D possibly being TRBD2 (8 bases). With 4 bases removed from V and 6 bases from J, the gap between germline ends came to 12 bases. The CDR3 has 13 residues. Germline CDR1 reads SGHRS; CDR2 reads YFSETQ. The CDR3 DNA is TGCGCCAGCAGCCGGGGGGGACAGGATACGCAGTATTTT. Residues: CASSRGGQDTQYF.

The sample holds a few counts of this clonotype. The gene calls are TRBV19 and TRBJ2-1; TRBD1 might be the D (5 bases). There are 12 residues in the CDR3. V lost 6 bases to trimming and J lost 9 bases, with 12 bases between them. Germline loops: CDR1 LNHDA, CDR2 SQIVND (reference sequence). DNA for the CDR3: TGTGCCAGTAGCCCAGGGTCTTTTGAGCAGTTCTTC. Its protein product is CASSPGSFEQFF.

Many counts were recorded for this clonotype. The J gene is TRBJ1-3, the V gene TRBV6-1; unclear D gene. This CDR3 contains 14 residues. Looked up from germline, CDR1 is MNHNS and CDR2 is SASEGT. V lost 9 bases, J lost 0 bases, and 12 bases lay in between. The CDR3 DNA sequence: TGTGCCAGTCTAACAGACACCTCTGGAAACACCATATATTTT. Residues: CASLTDTSGNTIYF.

This clonotype occurred a few times. The V call is TRBV19, the J call TRBJ1-1; no clear D. The V end was cut by 2 bases, the J end by 1 base, with 11 bases between. From germline, CDR1 is LNHDA and CDR2 SQIVND (reference sequence). This CDR3 is built from 15 residues. CDR3 sequence: CASSIKRTPNTEAFF. The CDR3 bases are TGTGCCAGTAGTATAAAGCGAACACCGAACACTGAAGCTTTCTTT.

This clonotype was seen many times. The gene calls are TRBV27 and TRBJ2-2, with 7 nucleotides matching TRBD2. The CDR3 extends over 14 amino acids. The V and J ends lost 7 bases and 6 bases, in that order; junction bases with no gene match: 8. In germline, CDR1 is MNHEY, CDR2 SMNVEV (reference sequence). CDR3 in amino acids: CASMGGSLSGELFF. The CDR3 DNA reads TGTGCCAGCATGGGCGGGAGCCTCTCCGGGGAGCTGTTTTTT.

The V gene is TRBV18, the J gene TRBJ1-5, with D tentatively TRBD1 (5 bases). The CDR3 sequence is 15 residues long. Trimming removed 3 bases at V and 3 bases at J, with 12 bases between. Germline-derived CDR1 and CDR2 are KGHSH and LQKENI. CDR3 sequence: CASSPRDGNNQPQHF. CDR3 in DNA: TGTGCCAGCTCACCTAGGGACGGAAACAATCAGCCCCAGCATTTT.

The V gene is TRBV27, the J gene TRBJ2-1; D not certain. This CDR3 is 13 amino acids long. V lost 7 bases to trimming and J lost 2 bases, with 9 bases between them. Germline V CDR1 and CDR2: MNHEY, SMNVEV (reference sequence). The CDR3 here is CASISRTYNEQFF. CDR3 sequence (DNA): TGTGCCAGCATCAGTAGGACCTACAATGAGCAGTTCTTC.

This clonotype was seen ten or more times. The gene calls are TRBV6-1 and TRBJ2-3; the match to TRBD2 covers 8 bases. Losses at the gene ends were 10 bases for V and 5 bases for J; bases not matched to a gene: 8. The CDR3 is 13 amino acids. Germline V gene sequence: CDR1 MNHNS, CDR2 SASEGT. The CDR3 region has the DNA TGTGCCAACAAAGCGGGAGCAGGAGATACGCAGTATTTT. Translation: CANKAGAGDTQYF.

This clonotype was observed at least ten times. This chain links TRBV6-1 with TRBJ2-7, with 10 bases aligning to TRBD2. The germline V gene has CDR1 MNHNS and CDR2 SASEGT. Trimming cost V 6 bases and J 6 bases; bases outside gene matches: 17. CDR3 length: 17 residues. CDR3 protein: CASRPTRPLAGAREQYF. In DNA form, the CDR3 reads TGTGCCAGCAGACCAACCAGGCCGCTAGCGGGAGCACGCGAGCAGTACTTC.

This clonotype was recorded at least ten times. V usage is TRBV4-1 and J usage is TRBJ2-3, with no clear D. The ends were cut back, 0 bases at V and 0 bases at J, with 10 bases in the middle. Per the germline V gene, CDR1 is MGHRA and CDR2 is YSYEKL. The CDR3 is 16 amino acids. CDR3 in DNA: TGCGCCAGCAGCCAAGAAAGATGGGGAAGCACAGATACGCAGTATTTT. Residues: CASSQERWGSTDTQYF.

The CDR3 sequence: CASSIRDTYSNQPQHF. The CDR3 region has the DNA TGTGCCAGTAGTATTAGGGACACTTATAGCAATCAGCCCCAGCATTTT. The V and J genes are TRBV19 and TRBJ1-5, with D perhaps matching TRBD1 (6 bases). CDR3 length: 16 residues. Looked up from germline, CDR1 is LNHDA and CDR2 is SQIVND (reference sequence). Trimming removed 3 bases at V and 0 bases at J, with 12 bases between.

A remark on this clonotype: Relative to the germline gene, one junction end is altered; a read error may explain this. This chain links TRBV14 with TRBJ2-1; perhaps TRBD2 as D (5 bases). Germline values: CDR1 SGHDN, CDR2 FVKESK. This CDR3 comprises 13 residues. The CDR3 loop reads CASSLAPGTERFF. The DNA of the CDR3 is TGTGCCAGCAGCCTTGCTCCGGGAACTGAGCGGTTCTTC.

This clonotype was counted a few times. In DNA form, the CDR3 reads TGTGCCATCAGTGAGTCAGGTGCCAAAAACATTCAGTACTTC. It encodes CAISESGAKNIQYF. The V gene is TRBV10-3, the J gene TRBJ2-4; D uncertain. This CDR3 is 14 amino acids long. V gave up 0 bases and J gave up 1 base, with 4 bases separating them. CDR1 and CDR2 (germline): ENHRY, SYGVKD.

In this sample, this clonotype turned up many times. The chain employs TRBV5-1 and TRBJ2-7; maybe TRBD2 (5 bases). V lost 1 base to trimming and J lost 3 bases, with 14 bases between them. The CDR3 is 15 residues long. Germline values: CDR1 SGHRS, CDR2 YFSETQ. CDR3 sequence (DNA): TGCGCCAGCAGCTTGAAAATGGGGAGTTTCTACGAGCAGTACTTC. As protein: CASSLKMGSFYEQYF.

This clonotype has just a few counts. J is TRBJ1-5 and V is TRBV12-5; the D gene is possibly TRBD1 (5 bases). Germline-derived CDR1 and CDR2 are LGHNT and FRNRAP. With 7 bases removed from V and 6 bases from J, the gap between germline ends came to 16 bases. The length of the CDR3 is 14 residues. The CDR3 spells CASAPGGSGQPQHF. The CDR3 DNA reads TGTGCTAGTGCCCCGGGGGGGAGCGGTCAGCCCCAGCATTTT.

V is TRBV30 and J is TRBJ1-2; 9 nucleotides match TRBD1. Looked up from germline, CDR1 is GTSNPN and CDR2 is SVGIG (reference sequence). The CDR3 covers 14 residues. After removal of 3 bases from V and 7 bases from J, the junction contained 9 bases not matched to a gene. In nucleotides, the CDR3 is TGTGCCTGGAGCAAATTACAGGGGGCGGGTGGCTACACCTTC. Amino acid sequence: CAWSKLQGAGGYTF.

The CDR3 DNA reads as TGTGCCAGCAGCTTCCGGGGCGGGAGAACACATACGCAGTATTTT. Protein sequence: CASSFRGGRTHTQYF. The V gene is TRBV5-6, the J gene TRBJ2-3; 7 positions agree with TRBD2. J lost 7 bases, V lost 2 bases, and 10 bases had no gene match. The length of the CDR3 is 15 residues. The germline V gene encodes CDR1 SGHDT and CDR2 YYEEEE. Using reference TRBV5-6 and TRBJ2-3 for the parts outside the CDR3, the full variable domain is DAGVTQSPTHLIKTRGQQVTLRCSPKSGHDTVSWYQQALGQGPQFIFQYYEEEERQRGNFPDRFSGHQFPNYSSELNVNALLLGDSALYLCASSFRGGRTHTQYFGPGTRLTVL.

In the case of this clonotype: The junction departs from the called germline gene at one end, perhaps through a read error. This chain uses TRBV20-1 with TRBJ1-2, with 7 bases aligning to TRBD1. Germline CDR1 reads DFQATT; CDR2 reads SNEGSKA (reference sequence). The CDR3 has 14 amino acids. The CDR3 loop is CSARGYRGRGGCTF. The CDR3 DNA is TGCAGTGCTAGAGGATACAGGGGAAGGGGTGGCTGCACCTTC.